A single sample is the source of the 12 T cell receptor beta chains below, sequenced in a study of cytotoxic CD8 clonotypes in ibrutinib-treated CLL. Sequencing was performed with immunoSEQ multiplex PCR; in TCRdb, only in-frame clones are kept and a portion is missing. The sample lists more than 110,000 clones; 80% were seen once. This specimen consisted of PBMCs, obtained after 36 months of ibrutinib treatment. These receptor sequences come from a human donor with chronic lymphocytic leukemia.

This rearrangement joins TRBV28 to TRBJ1-5, with D unclear. The CDR3 has 15 residues. CDR1 is MDHEN, CDR2 SYDVKM, per germline. Trimming pared 3 bases from V and 4 bases from J, leaving 13 bases between. Here the CDR3 DNA reads TGTGCCAGCAGTTTTCAGCGGGCCAATAATCAGCCCCAGCATTTT. Protein: CASSFQRANNQPQHF.

The chain links TRBV5-6 to TRBJ2-7, with D perhaps TRBD1 or TRBD2 (5 bases each). CDR1 and CDR2 from the germline V gene are SGHDT and YYEEEE. The germline V and J ends were trimmed by 5 bases and 0 bases, with 9 bases remaining between them. This CDR3 comprises 13 residues. CDR3 DNA sequence: TGTGCCAGCAGGCTCGGGGCCTCCTACGAGCAGTACTTC. Protein product: CASRLGASYEQYF.

The chain has TRBV5-1 and TRBJ2-5; TRBD1 is a possible D gene (5 bases). This CDR3 contains 14 residues. Per germline, CDR1 SGHRS and CDR2 YFSETQ. Trimming cost V 1 base and J 1 base, with 8 bases left between them. The CDR3 is CASSLYRSQETQYF. As DNA, the CDR3 is TGCGCCAGCAGCTTGTACAGGTCCCAAGAGACCCAGTACTTC. The full variable domain, in which reference TRBV5-1 and TRBJ2-5 provide the parts outside the CDR3, is KAGVTQTPRYLIKTRGQQVTLSCSPISGHRSVSWYQQTPGQGLQFLFEYFSETQRNKGNFPGRFSGRQFSNSRSEMNVSTLELGDSALYLCASSLYRSQETQYFGPGTRLLVL.

The chain couples TRBV25-1 to TRBJ1-2, with D possibly TRBD1 on 5 matching bases. V was shortened by 2 bases and J by 2 bases, with 12 bases between the two germline ends. In germline, CDR1 is MGHDK, CDR2 SYGVNS. The CDR3 contains 15 residues. In nucleotides, the CDR3 is TGTGCCAGCAGTGAAGGAGGACAAAAAAACTATGGCTACACCTTC. This translates into CASSEGGQKNYGYTF.

The V call is TRBV6-1, the J call TRBJ2-1, with 8 bases matching TRBD1. The J segment lost 8 bases and the V segment lost 2 bases, leaving 8 bases of the junction unmatched. Germline V gene sequence: CDR1 MNHNS, CDR2 SASEGT. The CDR3 has 15 residues. The CDR3, as DNA: TGTGCCAGCAGTGAACGGACAGGGATTTTCCATGAGCAGTTCTTC. The encoded protein is CASSERTGIFHEQFF.

The V and J genes are TRBV2 and TRBJ2-1; no definite D call. V was pared by 8 bases and J by 3 bases, with 11 bases between. Germline V gives CDR1 SNHLY, CDR2 FYNNEI. The CDR3 spans 13 residues. The CDR3 sequence is CASCVDHYNEQFF. The CDR3, as DNA: TGTGCCAGCTGCGTAGACCACTACAATGAGCAGTTCTTC.

The V call is TRBV30, the J call TRBJ1-4; no definite D call. Trimming took 2 bases from V and 4 from J, leaving 8 bases between them. The CDR3 is 13 residues long. CDR1 GTSNPN and CDR2 SVGIG come from the germline V gene (reference sequence). The CDR3 loop reads CAWSKINNEKLFF. CDR3 DNA sequence: TGTGCCTGGAGTAAAATCAATAATGAAAAACTGTTTTTT.

The chain has TRBV5-8 and TRBJ1-2; 8 bases are shared with TRBD1. Trimming at V came to 0 bases and at J to 2 bases, leaving 6 bases not matched to a gene. Germline V gene sequence: CDR1 SGHTS, CDR2 YDEGEE. The CDR3 is 16 residues long. The CDR3 nucleotides read TGTGCCAGCAGCTTGGGGACAGGGAACCTAAACTATGGCTACACCTTC. Its translation: CASSLGTGNLNYGYTF.

This sequence joins TRBV7-2 and TRBJ2-7, with unresolved D. The CDR3 contains 14 residues. Per germline, CDR1 SGHTA and CDR2 FQGNSA. Trimming shortened V by 1 base and J by 6 bases, and 13 bases separated the two germline ends. In DNA form, the CDR3 reads TGTGCCAGCAGCTTAGGAGGCCTGCCGCGCGAGCAGTACTTC. Residues: CASSLGGLPREQYF.

The V call is TRBV18, the J call TRBJ1-4; D gene ambiguous. Germline V gene sequence: CDR1 KGHSH, CDR2 LQKENI. The CDR3 totals 13 residues. The ends were cut back, 3 bases at V and 8 bases at J, with 10 bases in the middle. For the CDR3, the DNA is TGTGCCAGCTCACCGGGCACTGCCGAAAAACTGTTTTTT. Its translation is CASSPGTAEKLFF.

The chain has TRBV7-9 and TRBJ2-5, with D perhaps assigned TRBD1 or TRBD2 (5 bases each). In germline, CDR1 is SEHNR, CDR2 FQNEAQ (reference sequence). The V and J ends lost 5 bases and 1 base respectively, with 17 bases between them. This CDR3 comprises 16 residues. DNA for the CDR3: TGTGCCAGCAGCGATTGGGACGGCTTGATCCAAGAGACCCAGTACTTC. The encoded protein is CASSDWDGLIQETQYF.

The chain employs TRBV2 and TRBJ2-3; the match to TRBD2 covers 10 bases. The CDR3 is made up of 16 amino acids. The germline V gene encodes CDR1 SNHLY and CDR2 FYNNEI. The V gene end was trimmed by 6 bases and the J gene end by 3 bases; junction bases not matched to a gene: 9. The CDR3 region is CASRRLAGPSTDTQYF. CDR3 DNA: TGTGCCAGCAGGCGACTAGCGGGTCCTAGTACAGATACGCAGTATTTT.